A single sample gave rise to the 2 T cell receptor beta chains below, sequenced in a study of blood T cell repertoires in COVID-19 (dated by TCRdb to about 2020). Library preparation was by the immunoSEQ multiplex PCR assay. TCRdb took this table from immuneACCESS and kept in-frame rearrangements with V and J called. Such tables lack part of the clones; where checked against another copy, unresolved V genes explain under half of the gap, and the rest is unexplained. The sample table holds 250,000 or so clones, of which about 86% were seen once. Clones ranked in the top ten supply around 3.6% of the sample. The sequenced sample was PBMCs or T cells enriched from blood (not recorded which). Receptors originate from a man aged 45-60 years who had recovered from COVID-19.

The chain recombines TRBV24-1 with TRBJ2-3, with 9 bases fitting TRBD2. V was pared by 4 bases and J by 0 bases, with 7 bases of the junction left unmatched. The germline V gene has CDR1 KGHDR and CDR2 SFDVKD. The CDR3 extends over 17 amino acids. The CDR3 coding sequence is TGTGCCACCAGTGAGGGAACTAGCGGGTATAGCACAGATACGCAGTATTTT. It is translated as CATSEGTSGYSTDTQYF.

J is TRBJ2-2 and V is TRBV12-5; D is possibly TRBD2 (5 bases). The CDR3 has 14 residues. V dropped 2 bases and J dropped 10 bases, with 14 bases sitting between them. Germline values: CDR1 LGHNT, CDR2 FRNRAP. CDR3 nucleotide sequence: TGTGCTAGTGGTTTGCACCCAGGAGGAGCGGAGCTGTTTTTT. Its translation: CASGLHPGGAELFF.